These 29 T cell receptor beta chains were all obtained from the same sample, sequenced in a study of T cells in tuberculosis. Using immunoSEQ multiplex PCR, the repertoire was profiled, and TCRdb retains in-frame clones only, with some absent. The table lists 45,000 or so clones, roughly 96% of them singletons. What was sequenced was PBMCs. All receptors derive from a donor aged 10 to 29 with latent tuberculosis or without tuberculosis infection.

The chain joins TRBV30 to TRBJ2-1; 7 bases match TRBD1. The ends lost 2 bases at V and 10 bases at J; junction bases unmatched: 5. CDR3 size: 12 residues. In germline, CDR1 is GTSNPN, CDR2 SVGIG (reference sequence). For the CDR3, the DNA is TGTGCCTGGAGTCTCACAGGGGAAGAGCAGTTCTTC. Encoded protein: CAWSLTGEEQFF.

The V gene is TRBV28, the J gene TRBJ2-3; 8 positions match TRBD1. Germline V gives CDR1 MDHEN, CDR2 SYDVKM. The length of the CDR3 is 15 residues. Trimming at V came to 10 bases and at J to 0 bases, leaving 9 bases not matched to a gene. As DNA, the CDR3 is TGTGCCATCGCCCCCCGGACAGGGAGCACAGATACGCAGTATTTT. Amino acids: CAIAPRTGSTDTQYF.

The rearrangement links TRBV19 to TRBJ2-2; 7 nucleotides align to TRBD1. V shed 3 bases, J shed 6 bases, and the junction held 10 bases outside the gene matches. Germline V CDR1 and CDR2: LNHDA, SQIVND (reference sequence). The CDR3 contains 16 residues. The CDR3 DNA reads as TGTGCCAGTAGTATTTTCTTCGGGCAGGGGGCCGGGGAGCTGTTTTTT. The encoded protein is CASSIFFGQGAGELFF.

V gene TRBV27 combines with J gene TRBJ1-1; perhaps TRBD1 as D (5 bases). The ends were cut back, 3 bases at V and 1 base at J, with 9 bases in the middle. CDR1 is MNHEY and CDR2 is SMNVEV in the germline V gene (reference sequence). The CDR3 covers 14 residues. CDR3 in amino acids: CASSFRDRNTEAFF. The CDR3 DNA follows: TGTGCCAGCAGTTTTAGAGACAGGAACACTGAAGCTTTCTTT.

The chain carries TRBV5-1 and TRBJ2-1, with unresolved D. CDR1 is SGHRS and CDR2 is YFSETQ in the germline V gene. The germline V and J ends were trimmed by 0 bases and 1 base, with 8 bases remaining between them. The CDR3 extends over 15 amino acids. CDR3 sequence (DNA): TGCGCCAGCAGCTTGGACCTCCGGTCCTACAATGAGCAGTTCTTC. This translates into CASSLDLRSYNEQFF.

The chain uses TRBV7-2 and TRBJ1-4; D might be TRBD1 (5 bases). The V end was cut by 3 bases, the J end by 5 bases, with 13 bases between. CDR1 SGHTA and CDR2 FQGNSA come from the germline V gene. The CDR3 has 15 residues. The CDR3 DNA reads TGTGCCAGCAGCTTCGGGAGGGGACCCAATGAAAAACTGTTTTTT. This translates into CASSFGRGPNEKLFF.

The chain joins TRBV5-6 to TRBJ1-2; TRBD1 is a possible D gene (5 bases). The CDR3 consists of 15 residues. Per germline, CDR1 SGHDT and CDR2 YYEEEE. With 1 base removed from V and 5 bases from J, the gap between germline ends came to 15 bases. The CDR3 nucleotides read TGTGCCAGCAGCTTGACGGACAAGGAATTTTATGGCTACACCTTC. This codes for CASSLTDKEFYGYTF.

The genes are TRBV5-1 and TRBJ2-2, with D maybe TRBD1 (5 bases). The CDR3 runs 14 residues. In germline, CDR1 is SGHRS, CDR2 YFSETQ. The V end lost 3 bases, the J end lost 5 bases, and 11 bases lay between the germline ends. CDR3 sequence: CASSSDTSTGELFF. The CDR3 DNA follows: TGCGCCAGCAGCTCGGACACGTCAACCGGGGAGCTGTTTTTT.

The chain employs TRBV7-2 and TRBJ1-5; possibly TRBD1 for D (5 bases). In germline, CDR1 is SGHTA, CDR2 FQGNSA. V was trimmed by 5 bases and J by 4 bases, leaving 9 bases between them. This CDR3 region has 13 residues. The CDR3 sequence is CASSLTDNQPQHF. The CDR3 DNA is TGTGCCAGCAGCCTGACAGATAATCAGCCCCAGCATTTT.

The V gene is TRBV30, the J gene TRBJ1-6; maybe TRBD1 (5 bases). V shed 0 bases and J shed 4 bases, with 13 bases lying between them. This CDR3 has 16 residues. Germline CDR1 reads GTSNPN; CDR2 reads SVGIG (reference sequence). The CDR3 loop is CAWSVRQSFYNSPLHF. CDR3 nucleotides: TGTGCCTGGAGTGTACGACAGAGCTTTTATAATTCACCCCTCCACTTT.

A single count supports this clone. The V gene is TRBV4-3, the J gene TRBJ2-3, with D possibly being TRBD2 (5 bases). This CDR3 is built from 15 residues. Trimming stripped 0 bases from V and 3 bases from J, with 10 bases between. Germline V CDR1 and CDR2: LGHNA, YSLEER. CDR3 DNA sequence: TGCGCCAGCAGCCAAGACAGAACGGGGACAGATACGCAGTATTTT. Translated, it gives CASSQDRTGTDTQYF.

The gene calls are TRBV19 and TRBJ1-4; 9 bases align to TRBD1. The germline CDR1 and CDR2 sequences are LNHDA and SQIVND (reference sequence). The CDR3 is 16 amino acids. J was trimmed by 7 bases and V by 0 bases; bases with no gene match: 6. The chain's CDR3 is CASSIDSGQGGEKLFF. The CDR3 nucleotides are TGTGCCAGTAGTATAGACTCGGGACAGGGAGGTGAAAAACTGTTTTTT.

The J gene is TRBJ1-2, the V gene TRBV18; tentatively, D is TRBD1 (6 bases). The germline gives CDR1 KGHSH, CDR2 LQKENI. The CDR3 contains 16 residues. Trimming took off 3 bases at V and 11 bases at J, with 25 bases between the two ends. Written as DNA, the CDR3 is TGTGCCAGCTCACCGAGGAACAGGGCCCCTGCCCCGGGATACACCTTC. Translated: CASSPRNRAPAPGYTF.

This sequence joins TRBV4-2 and TRBJ2-5; 11 bases are a match to TRBD2. Trimming at V came to 0 bases and at J to 7 bases, leaving 13 bases not matched to a gene. From germline, CDR1 is LGHNA and CDR2 YNFKEQ. The CDR3 contains 18 residues. CDR3 in amino acids: CASSQDPPSGGPAGTQYF. In nucleotides, the CDR3 is TGTGCCAGCAGCCAAGATCCGCCTAGCGGGGGGCCGGCGGGGACCCAGTACTTC.

The V gene is TRBV14, the J gene TRBJ1-6; 9 bases align to TRBD1. Germline CDR1 reads SGHDN; CDR2 reads FVKESK. With V trimmed by 1 base and J by 6 bases, 1 base remained unmatched. The CDR3 is 15 amino acids. CDR3 residues: CASSQGQGGNSPLHF. The CDR3 bases are TGTGCCAGCAGCCAAGGACAGGGGGGTAATTCACCCCTCCACTTT.

The chain links TRBV4-1 to TRBJ2-7, with 10 nucleotides matching TRBD1. The trim removed 4 bases at V and 4 bases at J, leaving 7 bases unmatched. Germline-derived CDR1 and CDR2 are MGHRA and YSYEKL. The CDR3 contains 15 residues. CDR3 coding DNA: TGCGCCAGCAGCCCATACCCGGGACAGGGGTACGAGCAGTACTTC. It yields the protein CASSPYPGQGYEQYF.

The V and J genes are TRBV5-5 and TRBJ1-5, with D maybe TRBD1 (5 bases). The CDR3 has 14 amino acids. CDR1 SGHKS and CDR2 YYEKEE come from the germline V gene (reference sequence). V shed 0 bases and J shed 3 bases, with 7 bases lying between them. CDR3 nucleotides: TGTGCCAGCAGCTTGGAAGGGGACAATCAGCCCCAGCATTTT. It translates to CASSLEGDNQPQHF.

V is TRBV28 and J is TRBJ1-2; the match to TRBD1 covers 10 bases. This CDR3 is built from 13 residues. Germline V lookup: CDR1 MDHEN, CDR2 SYDVKM. Trimming cost V 3 bases and J 6 bases; bases outside gene matches: 1. The CDR3 loop reads CASSFDRGHGYTF. The CDR3 coding sequence is TGTGCCAGCAGTTTCGACAGGGGGCATGGCTACACCTTC.

V is TRBV2 and J is TRBJ1-1, with 7 bases fitting TRBD1. The CDR3 sequence is 15 residues long. The trim removed 5 bases at V and 1 base at J, leaving 7 bases unmatched. Per germline, CDR1 SNHLY and CDR2 FYNNEI. CDR3 loop: CASSQDRLENTEAFF. The CDR3 DNA is TGTGCCAGCAGTCAGGACAGGTTAGAGAACACTGAAGCTTTCTTT.

The chain employs TRBV10-2 and TRBJ2-7; D might be TRBD1 (6 bases). CDR3 length: 17 amino acids. Germline V lookup: CDR1 WSHSY, CDR2 SAAADI. Trimming took 7 bases from V and 0 from J, leaving 22 bases between them. The CDR3 bases are TGCGCCAGCAAAGAAGGCCTGGGACATTTGAGCTCCTACGAGCAGTACTTC. Residues: CASKEGLGHLSSYEQYF.

This chain links TRBV30 with TRBJ1-5; D unresolved. Per the germline V gene, CDR1 is GTSNPN and CDR2 is SVGIG (reference sequence). This CDR3 has 14 residues. With 4 bases removed from V and 2 bases from J, the gap between germline ends came to 12 bases. CDR3 nucleotide sequence: TGTGCCTGGACCCCCGGGTTAGGCAATCAGCCCCAGCATTTT. This gives the protein CAWTPGLGNQPQHF.

The sample holds one count of this clone. The chain has TRBV5-1 and TRBJ1-4; 9 nucleotides line up with TRBD1. CDR3 length: 15 amino acids. J was trimmed by 7 bases and V by 6 bases; bases with no gene match: 10. The V gene's germline CDR1 is SGHRS and CDR2 YFSETQ. This CDR3 is CASKGGGTGREKLFF. In nucleotides, the CDR3 is TGCGCCAGCAAGGGTGGCGGGACAGGGCGTGAAAAACTGTTTTTT.

V is TRBV6-1 and J is TRBJ1-2; D gene ambiguous. Trimming pared 7 bases from V and 4 bases from J, leaving 19 bases between. The CDR3 spans 15 residues. CDR1 and CDR2 (germline): MNHNS, SASEGT. CDR3 loop: CASTTHSPVAYGYTF. CDR3 bases: TGTGCCAGCACCACACACAGCCCAGTGGCCTATGGCTACACCTTC.

Worth noting for this clone: At one boundary the junction diverges from the germline segment, which might be a read error. The chain combines TRBV2 with TRBJ1-2, with a possible D match to TRBD1 (6 bases). The CDR3 extends over 14 amino acids. CDR1 and CDR2 (germline): SNHLY, FYNNEI. The CDR3 here is CASSGIQDSRPWIF. In DNA form, the CDR3 reads TGTGCCAGCAGTGGTATTCAGGACAGCCGGCCGTGGATCTTC.

The chain joins TRBV2 to TRBJ2-1; 13 positions match TRBD2. The CDR3 is made up of 16 amino acids. Germline CDR1 is SNHLY and CDR2 is FYNNEI. J gave up 5 bases and V 5 bases, and 6 bases lay outside the gene matches. The CDR3 nucleotides read TGTGCCAGCAGTCGAAACGGACTAGCGGGGGACAATGAGCAGTTCTTC. This sequence encodes CASSRNGLAGDNEQFF.

The chain joins TRBV5-3 to TRBJ1-2; D gene ambiguous. TRBV5-3 is assigned to the ORF class and has an uncertain function. The CDR3 consists of 16 residues. V shed 10 bases and J shed 5 bases, with 27 bases lying between them. The CDR3 sequence: CAPAGGLSHKLYGYTF. DNA of the CDR3: TGTGCCCCAGCGGGAGGGCTCTCTCATAAACTTTATGGCTACACCTTC.

The chain has TRBV7-3 and TRBJ1-1, with TRBD1 matching over 7 bases. The V gene end was trimmed by 6 bases and the J gene end by 11 bases; junction bases not matched to a gene: 12. CDR3 length: 13 amino acids. The germline V gene has CDR1 SGHTA and CDR2 FQGTGA. For the CDR3, the DNA is TGTGCCAGCAGTCTTAGGACAGGAATAGCCGCTTTCTTT. It is translated as CASSLRTGIAAFF.

The chain has TRBV7-2 and TRBJ1-1; TRBD1 is a possible D gene (5 bases). This CDR3 region has 14 residues. Between the trimmed V and J ends, which lost 3 bases and 3 bases, there was a span of 11 bases. Germline V CDR1 and CDR2: SGHTA, FQGNSA. In DNA, the CDR3 is TGTGCCAGCAGCTTTCAGGGAGGGGACACTGAAGCTTTCTTT. Translation gives CASSFQGGDTEAFF.

This chain connects TRBV6-4 to TRBJ2-1; 10 bases match TRBD1. J lost 8 bases, V lost 6 bases, and 7 bases had no gene match. Looked up from germline, CDR1 is MRHNA and CDR2 is SNTAGT. This CDR3 has 14 amino acids. CDR3 in DNA: TGTGCCAGCAGGGGGACAGGGGCTTCCCATGAGCAGTTCTTC. Amino acids: CASRGTGASHEQFF.